A selection of T cell receptor beta chains follows, all from one sample in a study of CD8+ T cells in alopecia areata. Libraries were prepared by immunoSEQ multiplex PCR; TCRdb keeps only in-frame clonotypes and omits some of them. The profile shows 150,000 or so clones, roughly 70% of them singletons. This sample comprised CD8+ T cells sorted from blood, obtained at week 0. The receptors derive from a human donor with alopecia areata. Each CDR3 is given with its conserved first and last residue. A D gene is named only where the DNA matches it firmly. Not every row has a clone size; where given, it reads once, few, many or a size class.

j_gene: TRBJ2-7
abundance: -
d_gene: -
v_gene: TRBV7-2
CDR3nt: TGTGCCAGCAGCTCTACAGGGCTCTACGAGCAGTACTTC
CDR3aa: CASSSTGLYEQYF

j_gene: TRBJ2-7
abundance: -
d_gene: -
v_gene: TRBV2
CDR3nt: TGTGCCAGCAGTTTCTCCTCCGGGTCCGGTAAGGCTTACGAGCAGTACTTC
CDR3aa: CASSFSSGSGKAYEQYF

j_gene: TRBJ1-1
abundance: -
d_gene: TRBD1
v_gene: TRBV12-5
CDR3nt: TGTGCTAGTGGTTTGGGGACAGGGATGAACACTGAAGCTTTCTTT
CDR3aa: CASGLGTGMNTEAFF

j_gene: TRBJ1-1
abundance: -
d_gene: TRBD1
v_gene: TRBV7-9
CDR3nt: TGTGCCAGCAGCGAGACAGGGGGGAACACTGAAGCTTTCTTT
CDR3aa: CASSETGGNTEAFF

j_gene: TRBJ2-2
abundance: few
d_gene: TRBD1
v_gene: TRBV25-1
CDR3nt: TGTGCCAGCAGTGGACTGACAGGGGGCGCTTCCGGGGAGCTGTTTTTT
CDR3aa: CASSGLTGGASGELFF

j_gene: TRBJ1-1
abundance: -
d_gene: -
v_gene: TRBV11-2
CDR3nt: TGTGCCAGCGGTTGGGGCAGCCGCACTGAAGCTTTCTTT
CDR3aa: CASGWGSRTEAFF

j_gene: TRBJ2-3
abundance: -
d_gene: -
v_gene: TRBV4-2
CDR3nt: TGTGCCAGCAGCCAAAGGGGACCCCACACAGATACGCAGTATTTT
CDR3aa: CASSQRGPHTDTQYF

j_gene: TRBJ2-3
abundance: once
d_gene: -
v_gene: TRBV6-5
CDR3nt: TGTGCCAGCAGTTACCGAGCAGGTGGCGAGATCGGGCAGTATTTT
CDR3aa: CASSYRAGGEIGQYF

j_gene: TRBJ2-7
abundance: -
d_gene: TRBD1
v_gene: TRBV6-5
CDR3nt: TGTGCCAGCAGTTACGGGACAGGGGGGCTCTACGAGCAGTACTTC
CDR3aa: CASSYGTGGLYEQYF

j_gene: TRBJ2-7
abundance: once
d_gene: -
v_gene: TRBV7-8
CDR3nt: TGTGCCAGCAGCGCGGCAGGGGTGGGGTACGAGCAGTACTTC
CDR3aa: CASSAAGVGYEQYF

j_gene: TRBJ2-5
abundance: -
d_gene: -
v_gene: TRBV4-1
CDR3nt: TGCGCCAGCAGCCAGATCTGGGGACATTCTAAAGAGACCCAGTACTTC
CDR3aa: CASSQIWGHSKETQYF

j_gene: TRBJ2-7
abundance: few
d_gene: TRBD2
v_gene: TRBV7-2
CDR3nt: TGTGCCAGCAGCCACGTGGTAGCGGGGGCTGAGCAGTACTTC
CDR3aa: CASSHVVAGAEQYF

j_gene: TRBJ2-7
abundance: -
d_gene: -
v_gene: TRBV30
CDR3nt: TGTGCCTGGAGCAGTCGGGTTGAGCAGTACTTC
CDR3aa: CAWSSRVEQYF

j_gene: TRBJ2-7
abundance: -
d_gene: TRBD1
v_gene: TRBV6-5
CDR3nt: TGTGCCAGCAGTCCCGGGACAGACTACGAGCAGTACTTC
CDR3aa: CASSPGTDYEQYF

j_gene: TRBJ2-2
abundance: -
d_gene: -
v_gene: TRBV7-9
CDR3nt: TGTGCCAGCAGCTTTGTCAGGGGAGCCGGGGAGCTGTTTTTT
CDR3aa: CASSFVRGAGELFF

j_gene: TRBJ2-6
abundance: -
d_gene: -
v_gene: TRBV2
CDR3nt: TGTGCCAGCACCACATCTGGGGCCAACGTCCTGACTTTC
CDR3aa: CASTTSGANVLTF

j_gene: TRBJ2-3
abundance: many
d_gene: -
v_gene: TRBV10-3
CDR3nt: TGTGCCATCAGCAGCACAGATACGCAGTATTTT
CDR3aa: CAISSTDTQYF

j_gene: TRBJ1-1
abundance: -
d_gene: -
v_gene: TRBV29-1
CDR3nt: TGCAGCGTTACGCTGACAGAAACTGAAGCTTTCTTT
CDR3aa: CSVTLTETEAFF

j_gene: TRBJ1-1
abundance: -
d_gene: -
v_gene: TRBV4-1
CDR3nt: TGCGCCAGCAGCCCTTACCACTCTGCTGAAGCTTTCTTT
CDR3aa: CASSPYHSAEAFF

j_gene: TRBJ2-7
abundance: -
d_gene: TRBD1
v_gene: TRBV29-1
CDR3nt: TGCAGCGCAGAGACAGGGTCGGGGTCCTACGAGCAGTACTTC
CDR3aa: CSAETGSGSYEQYF

j_gene: TRBJ2-7
abundance: -
d_gene: -
v_gene: TRBV29-1
CDR3nt: TGCAGCGTCTCGACGGGAAACTCCTACGAGCAGTACTTC
CDR3aa: CSVSTGNSYEQYF

j_gene: TRBJ1-5
abundance: few
d_gene: -
v_gene: TRBV7-2
CDR3nt: TGTGCCAGCAGCCAGGGGAATCAGCCCCAGCATTTT
CDR3aa: CASSQGNQPQHF

j_gene: TRBJ1-4
abundance: -
d_gene: -
v_gene: TRBV9
CDR3nt: TGTGCCAGCAGCCGACGATGGGGGTCGGAAAAACTGTTTTTT
CDR3aa: CASSRRWGSEKLFF

j_gene: TRBJ2-3
abundance: -
d_gene: -
v_gene: TRBV5-1
CDR3nt: TGCGCCAGCACTCGGGATGACCCAGATACGCAGTATTTT
CDR3aa: CASTRDDPDTQYF

j_gene: TRBJ2-2
abundance: -
d_gene: -
v_gene: TRBV5-6
CDR3nt: TGTGCCAGCAGCCGGAGCTGGGGAAGACCGAACACCGGGGAGCTGTTTTTT
CDR3aa: CASSRSWGRPNTGELFF

j_gene: TRBJ2-7
abundance: once
d_gene: -
v_gene: TRBV6-6
CDR3nt: TGTGCCAGTCACACCGACCAGGGTAACGAGCAGTACTTC
CDR3aa: CASHTDQGNEQYF

j_gene: TRBJ1-4
abundance: -
d_gene: -
v_gene: TRBV30
CDR3nt: TGTGCCTGGAGCGAACAGGGTGAAAAACTGTTTTTT
CDR3aa: CAWSEQGEKLFF

j_gene: TRBJ2-7
abundance: -
d_gene: -
v_gene: TRBV27
CDR3nt: TGTGCCAGCAGTACTTCACGGACCTCCTACGAGCAGTACTTC
CDR3aa: CASSTSRTSYEQYF

j_gene: TRBJ2-7
abundance: few
d_gene: TRBD1
v_gene: TRBV30
CDR3nt: TGTGCCTGGAGTACCGGGACAGCCACCTACGAGCAGTACTTC
CDR3aa: CAWSTGTATYEQYF

j_gene: TRBJ1-1
abundance: -
d_gene: -
v_gene: TRBV29-1
CDR3nt: TGCAGCGTTGGATTACAGAACACTGAAGCTTTCTTT
CDR3aa: CSVGLQNTEAFF

j_gene: TRBJ2-3
abundance: -
d_gene: -
v_gene: TRBV7-3
CDR3nt: TGTGCCAGCAGCTTAACCCTAGACCCCACAGATACGCAGTATTTT
CDR3aa: CASSLTLDPTDTQYF

j_gene: TRBJ1-2
abundance: -
d_gene: -
v_gene: TRBV7-9
CDR3nt: TGTGCCAGCAGCACTCCACAGTGGGGGAATGGCTACACCTTC
CDR3aa: CASSTPQWGNGYTF

j_gene: TRBJ2-1
abundance: -
d_gene: TRBD1
v_gene: TRBV6-5
CDR3nt: TGTGCCAGCAGTTCGCAGGGGGCGAGAGAGGATGAGCAGTTCTTC
CDR3aa: CASSSQGAREDEQFF

j_gene: TRBJ1-5
abundance: -
d_gene: -
v_gene: TRBV30
CDR3nt: TGTGCCTGGAAGGGAGGGGTCAATCAGCCCCAGCATTTT
CDR3aa: CAWKGGVNQPQHF

j_gene: TRBJ1-2
abundance: -
d_gene: -
v_gene: TRBV15
CDR3nt: TGTGCCACCAGCAGAGGAGATAACAGGGATCATGGCTACACCTTC
CDR3aa: CATSRGDNRDHGYTF

j_gene: TRBJ2-1
abundance: -
d_gene: TRBD2
v_gene: TRBV5-6
CDR3nt: TGTGCCAGCAGCTGGGGGACTAGCGGTTACAATGAGCAGTTCTTC
CDR3aa: CASSWGTSGYNEQFF

j_gene: TRBJ2-3
abundance: -
d_gene: -
v_gene: TRBV27
CDR3nt: TGTGCCAGCAGTTTGATTAGCCAGGGAACAGATACGCAGTATTTT
CDR3aa: CASSLISQGTDTQYF

j_gene: TRBJ1-2
abundance: -
d_gene: -
v_gene: TRBV30
CDR3nt: TGTGCCTGGAGTGGGGAGAATGGCCCCTTTAACTATGGCTACACCTTC
CDR3aa: CAWSGENGPFNYGYTF

j_gene: TRBJ2-1
abundance: -
d_gene: -
v_gene: TRBV7-2
CDR3nt: TGTGCCAGCAGCTTATACTTGGGGTACAATGAGCAGTTCTTC
CDR3aa: CASSLYLGYNEQFF

j_gene: TRBJ2-7
abundance: -
d_gene: TRBD2
v_gene: TRBV15
CDR3nt: TGTGCCACCAGCAGCTCGGGGGGCTACGAGCAGTACTTC
CDR3aa: CATSSSGGYEQYF

j_gene: TRBJ2-1
abundance: -
d_gene: -
v_gene: TRBV11-1
CDR3nt: TGTGCCAGCAGCTTAGGGATCTCCCGCTACAATGAGCAGTTCTTC
CDR3aa: CASSLGISRYNEQFF

j_gene: TRBJ2-7
abundance: -
d_gene: TRBD2
v_gene: TRBV7-2
CDR3nt: TGTGCCAGCAGCCTAGGGACTAGCTCCGAGCAGTACTTC
CDR3aa: CASSLGTSSEQYF

j_gene: TRBJ2-4
abundance: -
d_gene: TRBD1
v_gene: TRBV2
CDR3nt: TGTGCCAGCAGTGCGGGTAGGGACAGAGCCAAAAACATTCAGTACTTC
CDR3aa: CASSAGRDRAKNIQYF

j_gene: TRBJ2-1
abundance: -
d_gene: -
v_gene: TRBV14
CDR3nt: TGTGCCAGCAGCCCCCGGCCGGGGTACAATGAGCAGTTCTTC
CDR3aa: CASSPRPGYNEQFF

j_gene: TRBJ2-7
abundance: -
d_gene: -
v_gene: TRBV5-1
CDR3nt: TGCGCCAGCAGTGACGACCGGAACGAGCAGTACTTC
CDR3aa: CASSDDRNEQYF

j_gene: TRBJ2-5
abundance: -
d_gene: -
v_gene: TRBV19
CDR3nt: TGTGCCAGTAGGAACCGGGGGACAGCGCCCCAGGAGACCCAGTACTTC
CDR3aa: CASRNRGTAPQETQYF